The 30 T cell receptor beta chains reported below all come from one sample, sequenced in a study of T cells in Graves' hyperthyroidism and ophthalmopathy. It was RNA transcripts that yielded the amplified TCR beta CDR3 regions. An initial round of RT-PCR targeting the TCR CDR3 relied on the HTBI primer set. Each CDR3 protein is one row after TCRdb ran MiXCR on the multiplex PCR reads. The top ten clones hold around 3.5% of a sample with some 650,000 distinct CDR3 sequences, around 15% of them seen once. The specimen was blood. These receptors were collected from a woman aged 40 to 50 with Graves' ophthalmopathy.

This clonotype was seen at least ten times. V is TRBV29-1 and J is TRBJ1-1; perhaps TRBD1 as D (5 bases). V shed 4 bases and J shed 1 base, with 10 bases lying between them. There are 13 residues in the CDR3. Germline CDR1 and CDR2: SQVTM and ANQGSEA. DNA for the CDR3: TGCAGCGTTGTTGGGGGGAGGAACACTGAAGCTTTCTTT. Translation: CSVVGGRNTEAFF.

V usage is TRBV6-1 and J usage is TRBJ2-7; unclear D gene. Trimming removed 2 bases from V and 1 base from J, with 12 bases in between. CDR3 length equals 15 residues. Germline CDR1 and CDR2: MNHNS and SASEGT. CDR3 nucleotides: TGTGCCAGCAGTGAAAGGGCATTACTATCCTACGAGCAGTACTTC. As protein: CASSERALLSYEQYF.

The chain recombines TRBV28 with TRBJ1-3; unclear D gene. V was cut by 2 bases and J by 0 bases, with 14 bases left in between. CDR1 MDHEN and CDR2 SYDVKM come from the germline V gene. This CDR3 region has 17 residues. DNA for the CDR3: TGTGCCAGCAGTTTAACATTCTGGGGAAACTCTGGAAACACCATATATTTT. As protein: CASSLTFWGNSGNTIYF.

This clonotype was seen at least ten times. The rearrangement uses TRBV12-3 or TRBV12-4 and TRBJ2-3, with D maybe TRBD2 (6 bases). The CDR3 is 17 residues long. Trimming removed 3 bases from V and 0 bases from J, with 16 bases in between. For the CDR3, the DNA is TGTGCCAGCAGTTTGATGGAGGGAGCTTCTAGCACAGATACGCAGTATTTT. It yields the protein CASSLMEGASSTDTQYF.

This clonotype has ten or more counts. V gene TRBV2 combines with J gene TRBJ2-3, with D maybe TRBD2 (5 bases). V dropped 6 bases and J dropped 5 bases, with 15 bases sitting between them. Germline-derived CDR1 and CDR2 are SNHLY and FYNNEI. The CDR3 runs to 14 residues. CDR3 in amino acids: CASRTGLARDTQYF. Written as DNA, the CDR3 is TGTGCCAGCAGGACCGGATTAGCGCGAGATACGCAGTATTTT.

The rearrangement links TRBV29-1 to TRBJ1-5; TRBD1 might be the D (6 bases). The CDR3 sequence is 13 residues long. Trimming removed 7 bases from V and 5 bases from J, with 15 bases in between. The germline V gene has CDR1 SQVTM and CDR2 ANQGSEA. In DNA form, the CDR3 reads TGCAGCGCGCAGACAGGAGGCCATCAGCCCCAGCATTTT. The encoded protein is CSAQTGGHQPQHF. The full variable domain, completed using reference TRBV29-1 and TRBJ1-5, is SAVISQKPSRDICQRGTSLTIQCQVDSQVTMMFWYRQQPGQSLTLIATANQGSEATYESGFVIDKFPISRPNLTFSTLTVSNMSPEDSSIYLCSAQTGGHQPQHFGDGTRLSIL.

In its sample, this clonotype was seen a few times. This chain joins TRBV3-1 and TRBJ2-1; D unclear. The CDR3 is 14 amino acids. Germline V lookup: CDR1 LGHDT, CDR2 YNNKEL (reference sequence). With 4 bases removed from V and 0 bases from J, the gap between germline ends came to 7 bases. The CDR3 sequence: CASSPHSSYNEQFF. DNA of the CDR3: TGTGCCAGCAGCCCACACAGCTCCTACAATGAGCAGTTCTTC.

This clonotype occurred a few times. The V and J genes are TRBV5-1 and TRBJ2-3; D gene uncertain. Germline CDR1 SGHRS, CDR2 YFSETQ. The CDR3 extends over 13 amino acids. The V and J ends lost 5 bases and 5 bases respectively, with 12 bases between them. The CDR3 DNA sequence: TGCGCCAGCAGGGATTTGCATCAAGATACGCAGTATTTT. Its translation is CASRDLHQDTQYF.

This clonotype was counted many times. The rearrangement uses TRBV7-3 and TRBJ2-3; the match to TRBD2 covers 8 bases. Germline CDR1 SGHTA, CDR2 FQGTGA. The CDR3 has 15 amino acids. V was pared by 5 bases and J by 2 bases, with 6 bases of the junction left unmatched. For the CDR3, the DNA is TGTGCCAGCAGCAGATACGGGGGGGTCACAGATACGCAGTATTTT. The encoded protein is CASSRYGGVTDTQYF. Complete variable domain (other parts from reference TRBV7-3 and TRBJ2-3): GAGVSQTPSNKVTEKGKYVELRCDPISGHTALYWYRQSLGQGPEFLIYFQGTGAADDSGLPNDRFFAVRPEGSVSTLKIQRTERGDSAVYLCASSRYGGVTDTQYFGPGTRLTVL.

This clonotype was seen a few times. The CDR3 sequence: CASSQFRDTEAFF. CDR3 coding DNA: TGTGCCAGCAGCCAATTCCGGGACACTGAAGCTTTCTTT. The gene calls are TRBV14 and TRBJ1-1; D is uncertain. The germline V gene encodes CDR1 SGHDN and CDR2 FVKESK. The CDR3 consists of 13 residues. Between the trimmed V and J ends, which lost 2 bases and 3 bases, there was a span of 7 bases.

This clonotype has at least ten counts. V usage is TRBV28 and J usage is TRBJ2-7; no clear D gene. Germline CDR1 MDHEN, CDR2 SYDVKM. This CDR3 region has 14 residues. Trimming shortened V by 7 bases and J by 2 bases, and 15 bases separated the two germline ends. The CDR3 is CASKPGQITYEQYF. CDR3 coding DNA: TGTGCCAGCAAACCGGGCCAAATAACCTACGAGCAGTACTTC.

J is TRBJ2-7 and V is TRBV27, with 8 nucleotides matching TRBD1. Germline CDR1 MNHEY, CDR2 SMNVEV (reference sequence). V lost 4 bases, J lost 3 bases, and 11 bases stayed unmatched. The length of the CDR3 is 16 residues. CDR3 sequence: CASSSDLTGQGYEQYF. The CDR3, as DNA: TGTGCCAGCAGTTCAGACCTCACTGGACAGGGCTACGAGCAGTACTTC.

This clonotype was seen many times. This chain links TRBV30 with TRBJ2-5; D gene ambiguous. The CDR3 has 14 amino acids. The ends were cut back, 0 bases at V and 5 bases at J, with 13 bases in the middle. Germline V gives CDR1 GTSNPN, CDR2 SVGIG (reference sequence). CDR3 in amino acids: CAWSVLASKETQYF. Here the CDR3 DNA reads TGTGCCTGGAGTGTACTCGCTTCTAAGGAGACCCAGTACTTC.

This clonotype was picked up a small number of times. The chain couples TRBV10-1 to TRBJ2-3; 8 nucleotides match TRBD2. The CDR3 is made up of 14 amino acids. The germline V gene has CDR1 WNHNN and CDR2 SYGVQD (reference sequence). The junction had 6 bases not matched to a gene; V was cut back by 3 bases and J by 7 bases. In nucleotides, the CDR3 is TGCGCCAGCAGTGAAGCGGGAGACTTGAATACGCAGTATTTT. This translates into CASSEAGDLNTQYF.

This clonotype came up many times. The chain combines TRBV6-6 with TRBJ2-3, with D possibly TRBD1 on 5 matching bases. This CDR3 spans 15 amino acids. V shed 0 bases and J shed 4 bases, with 11 bases lying between them. Germline-derived CDR1 and CDR2 are MNHNY and SVGAGI (reference sequence). The DNA for the CDR3 is TGTGCCAGCAGTTACTCGGGGCTAGAGGCAGATACGCAGTATTTT. Amino acid sequence: CASSYSGLEADTQYF.

This clonotype was found a few times. The chain uses TRBV20-1 and TRBJ1-5; unclear D gene. The CDR3 is 15 residues long. Trimming cost V 3 bases and J 0 bases, with 12 bases left between them. Germline-derived CDR1 and CDR2 are DFQATT and SNEGSKA (reference sequence). This chain's CDR3 is CSARLQDVSNQPQHF. CDR3 nucleotide sequence: TGCAGTGCTAGGCTGCAGGACGTTAGCAATCAGCCCCAGCATTTT.

The sample holds a few counts of this clonotype. The V and J genes are TRBV5-1 and TRBJ1-1; the match to TRBD1 covers 7 bases. V trimming: 1 base; J trimming: 2 bases; junction bases outside the gene matches: 5. This CDR3 is built from 15 residues. Germline CDR1 is SGHRS and CDR2 is YFSETQ. The CDR3 protein is CASSLWDRSNTEAFF. In nucleotides, the CDR3 is TGCGCCAGCAGCTTGTGGGACAGAAGTAACACTGAAGCTTTCTTT.

This clonotype was seen a handful of times. The chain recombines TRBV20-1 with TRBJ1-1; D call uncertain. This CDR3 comprises 14 residues. Germline lookup yields CDR1 DFQATT and CDR2 SNEGSKA (reference sequence). Trimming took off 5 bases at V and 1 base at J, with 14 bases between the two ends. This chain's CDR3 is CSAPTTISNTEAFF. The CDR3 bases are TGCAGTGCTCCGACGACCATTTCGAACACTGAAGCTTTCTTT.

V is TRBV6-1 and J is TRBJ2-3; 8 bases agree with TRBD1. V lost 6 bases and J lost 9; bases outside the gene matches: 2. The CDR3 has 11 amino acids. Per the germline V gene, CDR1 is MNHNS and CDR2 is SASEGT. The CDR3 DNA reads as TGTGCCAGCAGGACAGGGGTGACGCAGTATTTT. Amino acids: CASRTGVTQYF.

As concerns this clonotype: Its ends do not fully match the called genes, so a read error is possible. The DNA of the CDR3 is TGTGCCAACAGTCCGGACAGGCTTGGCGTTGGCTACACCTTC. Its protein is CANSPDRLGVGYTF. The chain recombines TRBV28 with TRBJ1-2; 7 bases align to TRBD1. Germline CDR1 and CDR2: MDHEN and SYDVKM. This CDR3 is 14 amino acids long.

The table lists this clonotype with many counts. V gene TRBV12-3 or TRBV12-4 combines with J gene TRBJ1-2, with no clear D. The V gene lost 2 bases and the J gene lost 5 bases, with 9 bases spanning the gap. The CDR3 contains 13 residues. Here the CDR3 DNA reads TGTGCCAGCAGTTTACACGGACGGTATGGCTACACCTTC. Translating it yields CASSLHGRYGYTF.

This clonotype was seen repeatedly, ten times or more. This chain links TRBV5-8 with TRBJ2-4, with D hard to call. V was trimmed by 0 bases and J by 0 bases, leaving 4 bases between them. The CDR3 totals 14 residues. Per germline, CDR1 SGHTS and CDR2 YDEGEE. In nucleotides, the CDR3 is TGTGCCAGCAGCTTGGGGGAAGCCAAAAACATTCAGTACTTC. Translation gives CASSLGEAKNIQYF.

This clonotype has only a few counts. This chain joins TRBV6-1 and TRBJ1-5; the match to TRBD1 covers 7 bases. This CDR3 is built from 13 residues. In germline, CDR1 is MNHNS, CDR2 SASEGT. CDR3 region: CVTTGFENQPQHF. The DNA for the CDR3 is TGTGTCACGACAGGGTTTGAGAATCAGCCCCAGCATTTT.

This clonotype was counted many times. The V call is TRBV2, the J call TRBJ2-1; D unclear. CDR1 is SNHLY and CDR2 is FYNNEI in the germline V gene. There are 15 residues in the CDR3. The ends were cut back, 1 base at V and 3 bases at J, with 10 bases in the middle. CDR3 in DNA: TGTGCCAGCAGTGAAGGAAGGGCCCGCTACAATGAGCAGTTCTTC. This codes for CASSEGRARYNEQFF.

This clonotype was recorded at least ten times. The V and J genes are TRBV11-2 and TRBJ2-1; 12 bases agree with TRBD2. Trimming at V came to 5 bases and at J to 8 bases, leaving 7 bases not matched to a gene. Germline loops: CDR1 SGHAT, CDR2 FQNNGV. This CDR3 has 15 residues. Written as DNA, the CDR3 is TGTGCCAGCAGCCTGGGACTAGCGGGCGGCCATGAGCAGTTCTTC. Its translation: CASSLGLAGGHEQFF.

The chain joins TRBV7-9 to TRBJ2-1; possibly TRBD1 for D (5 bases). The CDR3 consists of 15 residues. In germline, CDR1 is SEHNR, CDR2 FQNEAQ (reference sequence). With 1 base removed from V and 6 bases from J, the gap between germline ends came to 13 bases. CDR3 in amino acids: CASSLGASQGNEQFF. In nucleotides, the CDR3 is TGTGCCAGCAGCTTAGGCGCTAGTCAGGGCAATGAGCAGTTCTTC.

J is TRBJ2-3 and V is TRBV30; TRBD1 matches 8 bases. Germline V CDR1 and CDR2: GTSNPN, SVGIG (reference sequence). This CDR3 is built from 15 residues. The junction had 5 bases not matched to a gene; V was cut back by 3 bases and J by 0 bases. The CDR3: CAWRQGETSTDTQYF. CDR3 sequence (DNA): TGTGCCTGGAGACAGGGGGAAACTAGCACAGATACGCAGTATTTT.

This clonotype appeared many times. This chain links TRBV5-1 with TRBJ2-1; 12 bases map to TRBD2. This CDR3 is 15 amino acids long. Germline CDR1 reads SGHRS; CDR2 reads YFSETQ. Losses at the gene ends were 6 bases for V and 4 bases for J; bases not matched to a gene: 5. The CDR3 loop is CASTVTSGSYNEQFF. For the CDR3, the DNA is TGCGCCAGCACCGTGACTAGCGGGAGTTACAATGAGCAGTTCTTC.

This clonotype was observed at least ten times. In DNA form, the CDR3 reads TGTGCCAGCAGCCCCCCGAGCTCCTACAATGAGCAGTTCTTC. It translates to CASSPPSSYNEQFF. The rearrangement links TRBV7-8 to TRBJ2-1; D gene ambiguous. Germline assignment: CDR1 SGHVS and CDR2 FQNEAQ. The CDR3 runs to 14 residues. Trimming shortened V by 5 bases and J by 0 bases, and 8 bases separated the two germline ends.

The chain carries TRBV4-1 and TRBJ1-3, with D perhaps matching TRBD1 (5 bases). With 1 base removed from V and 7 bases from J, the gap between germline ends came to 11 bases. From germline, CDR1 is MGHRA and CDR2 YSYEKL. The CDR3 length is 14 residues. CDR3 DNA: TGCGCCAGCAGCCAAGTTGCAGGGCTGAACACCATATATTTT. It codes for CASSQVAGLNTIYF.